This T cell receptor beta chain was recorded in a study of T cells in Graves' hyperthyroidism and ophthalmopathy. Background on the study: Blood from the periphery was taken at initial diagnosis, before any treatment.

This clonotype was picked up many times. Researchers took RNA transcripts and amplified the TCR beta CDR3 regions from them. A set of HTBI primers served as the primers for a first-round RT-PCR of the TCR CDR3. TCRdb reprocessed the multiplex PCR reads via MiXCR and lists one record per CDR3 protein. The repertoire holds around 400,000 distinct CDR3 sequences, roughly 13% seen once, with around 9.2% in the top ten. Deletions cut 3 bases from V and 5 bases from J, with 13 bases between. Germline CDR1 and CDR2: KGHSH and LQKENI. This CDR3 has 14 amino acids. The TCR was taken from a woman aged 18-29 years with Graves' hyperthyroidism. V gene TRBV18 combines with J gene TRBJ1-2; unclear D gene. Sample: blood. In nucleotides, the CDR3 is TGTGCCAGCTCACCTAGAACAGAAGAGTATGGCTACACCTTC. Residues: CASSPRTEEYGYTF.